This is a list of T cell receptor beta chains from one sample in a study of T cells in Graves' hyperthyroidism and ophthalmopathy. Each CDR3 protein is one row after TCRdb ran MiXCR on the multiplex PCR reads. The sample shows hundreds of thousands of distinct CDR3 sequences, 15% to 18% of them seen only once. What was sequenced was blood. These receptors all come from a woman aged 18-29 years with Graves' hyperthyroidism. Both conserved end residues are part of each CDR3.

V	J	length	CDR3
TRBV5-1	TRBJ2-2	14	CASRRDPQTGELFF
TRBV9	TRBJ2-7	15	CASSVGVGESYEQYF
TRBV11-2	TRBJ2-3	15	CASRPGGGSTDTQYF
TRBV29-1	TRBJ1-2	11	CSGYLMDGYTF
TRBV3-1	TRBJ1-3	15	CASSPPGQGGNTIYF
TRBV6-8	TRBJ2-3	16	CASSSTSGRSTDTQYF
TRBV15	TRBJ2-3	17	CATSSAIAGGPGDTQYF
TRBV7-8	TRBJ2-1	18	CASSLTPGLAGTYNEQFF
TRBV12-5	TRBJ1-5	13	CASGRDALGPQHF
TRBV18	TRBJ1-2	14	CASSPGDSNYGYTF
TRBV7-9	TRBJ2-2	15	CASSLGQLDTGELFF
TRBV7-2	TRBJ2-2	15	CASSLEAGLTGELFF
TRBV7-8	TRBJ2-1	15	CASGSLGQGYNEQFF
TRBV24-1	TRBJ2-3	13	CATSDSFTDTQYF
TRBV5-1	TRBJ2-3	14	CASNRAGSTDTQYF
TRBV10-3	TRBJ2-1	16	CAISEWQRDYYNEQFF
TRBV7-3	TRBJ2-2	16	CASSPRLTGNTGELFF
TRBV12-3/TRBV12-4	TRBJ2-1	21	CASTERNLAGGPPFSYNEQFF
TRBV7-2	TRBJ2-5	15	CASSLSRAFQETQYF
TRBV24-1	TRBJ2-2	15	CATRDRARLDGELFF
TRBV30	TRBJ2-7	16	CAWSVSGGLSSYEQYF
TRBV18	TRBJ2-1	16	CASSPRSGGSYNEQFF
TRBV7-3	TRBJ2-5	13	CASSLEVGQTQYF
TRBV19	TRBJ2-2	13	CASSIGEAGELFF
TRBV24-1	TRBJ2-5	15	CATSDAGTGQETQYF
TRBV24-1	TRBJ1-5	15	CATSDAAMGNQPQHF
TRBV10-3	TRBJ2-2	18	CAISASTSGGANTGELFF
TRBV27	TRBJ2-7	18	CASSPKGTSGTRGVEQYF
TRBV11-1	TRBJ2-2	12	CASSLAAGELFF
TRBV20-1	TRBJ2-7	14	CSARPSGGLYEQYF
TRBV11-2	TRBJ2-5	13	CASTWAPGETQYF
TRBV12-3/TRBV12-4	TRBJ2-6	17	CASSWAGGDPGANVLTF
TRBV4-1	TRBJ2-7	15	CASSRGLAGLYEQYF
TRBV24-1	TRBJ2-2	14	CATSEGTYTGELFF